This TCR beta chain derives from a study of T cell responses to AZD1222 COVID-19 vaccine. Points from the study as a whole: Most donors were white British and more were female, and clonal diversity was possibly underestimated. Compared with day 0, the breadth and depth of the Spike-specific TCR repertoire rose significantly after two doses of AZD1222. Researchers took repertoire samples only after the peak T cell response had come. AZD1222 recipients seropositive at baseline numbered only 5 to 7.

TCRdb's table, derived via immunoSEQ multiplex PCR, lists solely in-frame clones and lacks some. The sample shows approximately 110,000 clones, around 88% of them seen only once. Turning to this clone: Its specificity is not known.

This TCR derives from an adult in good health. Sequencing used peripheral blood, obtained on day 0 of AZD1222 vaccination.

CDR3 nucleotide sequence: TGTGCTAGTGGGGGGACAGCTCTCAACACTGAAGCTTTCTTT. The encoded protein is CASGGTALNTEAFF. The rearrangement uses TRBV12-5 and TRBJ1-1, with 7 bases matching TRBD1. The CDR3 sequence is 14 residues long. V was clipped by 6 bases and J by 2 bases; unmatched bases: 6. The germline CDR1 and CDR2 sequences are LGHNT and FRNRAP.